The entry that follows covers one T cell receptor (beta chain) sequence. The sample comes from a study of blood T cell repertoires in COVID-19. At the level of the study: The study drew acute and convalescent COVID-19 samples from the United States, Italy and Spain. Sources were T cells, B-cell-depleted T cells, or PBMCs; the material itself was cDNA or gDNA.

Original data processing: Nucleated cell number was recorded as an estimate derived from reference gene primer amplification. Sequencing used immunoSEQ multiplex PCR; TCRdb keeps in-frame clones, though not all of them. V and J calls and clone size come straight from that table; D and trimming were deduced from the DNA. The sample gives roughly 190,000 clones, 87% of which show up once; roughly 21% is in the top ten. Per germline, CDR1 MNHEY and CDR2 SVGAGI. V lost 2 bases and J lost 7, with 9 bases in between. There are 14 residues in the CDR3. This TCR derives from a man aged 55 to 69 with active or convalescent COVID-19. Sequenced sample: peripheral blood. The chain links TRBV6-5 to TRBJ1-6, with TRBD1 as a possible D gene (6 bases). CDR3 DNA: TGTGCCAGCAGTTACGGGGGACAAAATTCACCCCTCCACTTT. Its protein product is CASSYGGQNSPLHF.